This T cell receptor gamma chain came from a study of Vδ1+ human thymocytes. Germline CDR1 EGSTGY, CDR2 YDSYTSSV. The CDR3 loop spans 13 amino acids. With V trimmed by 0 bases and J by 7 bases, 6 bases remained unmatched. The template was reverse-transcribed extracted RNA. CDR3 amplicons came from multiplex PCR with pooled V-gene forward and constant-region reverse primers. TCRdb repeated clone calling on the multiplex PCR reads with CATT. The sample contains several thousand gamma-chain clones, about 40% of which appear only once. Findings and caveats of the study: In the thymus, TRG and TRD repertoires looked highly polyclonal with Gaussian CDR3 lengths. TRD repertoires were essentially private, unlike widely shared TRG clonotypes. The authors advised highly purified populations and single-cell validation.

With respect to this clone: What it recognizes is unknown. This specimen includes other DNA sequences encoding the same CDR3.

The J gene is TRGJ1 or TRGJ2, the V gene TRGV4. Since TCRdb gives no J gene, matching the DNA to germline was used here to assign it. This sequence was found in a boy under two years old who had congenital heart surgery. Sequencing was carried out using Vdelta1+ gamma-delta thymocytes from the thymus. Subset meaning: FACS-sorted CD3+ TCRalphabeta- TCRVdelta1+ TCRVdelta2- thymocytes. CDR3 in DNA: TGTGCCACCTGGGATGGGCTGGAGTATAAGAAACTCTTT. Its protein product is CATWDGLEYKKLF.